This TCR beta chain emerged from a study of shared clonotypes between healthy human individuals. Method: immunoSEQ multiplex PCR; TCRdb's copy keeps in-frame clones and lacks some. The profile shows approximately 1,000,000 clones, 70% to 80% of them singletons. This CDR3 is built from 14 residues. Germline CDR1 and CDR2: SGHNT and YYREEE (reference sequence). The junction had 4 bases not matched to a gene; V was cut back by 4 bases and J by 4 bases. The rearrangement uses TRBV5-4 and TRBJ2-3, with 9 positions matching TRBD1. Sequencing was carried out using memory CD4+ T cells from PBMCs. Stated subset: CD45RA-negative fraction. The TCR originated in a man between 18 and 29 years old in good health. Some clones in this sample may be carry-over from other donors' samples. CDR3 protein: CASSRDRGADTQYF. For the CDR3, the DNA is TGTGCCAGCAGCCGTGACAGGGGGGCAGATACGCAGTATTTT.